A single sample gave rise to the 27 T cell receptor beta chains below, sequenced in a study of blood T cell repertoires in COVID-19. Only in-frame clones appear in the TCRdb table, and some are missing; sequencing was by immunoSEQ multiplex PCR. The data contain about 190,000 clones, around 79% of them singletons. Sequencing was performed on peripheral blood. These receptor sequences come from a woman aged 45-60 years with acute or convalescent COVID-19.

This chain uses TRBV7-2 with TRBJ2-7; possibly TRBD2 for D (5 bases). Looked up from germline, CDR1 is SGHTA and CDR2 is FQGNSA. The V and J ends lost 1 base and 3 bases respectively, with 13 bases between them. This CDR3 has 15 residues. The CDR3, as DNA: TGTGCCAGCAGCTTAGGGTTAGGACTCATCTACGAGCAGTACTTC. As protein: CASSLGLGLIYEQYF. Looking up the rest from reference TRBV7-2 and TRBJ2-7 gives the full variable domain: GAGVSQSPSNKVTEKGKDVELRCDPISGHTALYWYRQSLGQGLEFLIYFQGNSAPDKSGLPSDRFSAERTGGSVSTLTIQRTQQEDSAVYLCASSLGLGLIYEQYFGPGTRLTVT.

CDR3 residues: CASSGGERTTSTDTQYF. Written as DNA, the CDR3 is TGTGCCAGCAGTGGGGGGGAGAGGACAACCAGCACAGATACGCAGTATTTT. The rearrangement links TRBV25-1 to TRBJ2-3; D is perhaps TRBD2 (6 bases). V was pared by 4 bases and J by 0 bases, with 17 bases between. The CDR3 spans 17 residues. The germline gives CDR1 MGHDK, CDR2 SYGVNS.

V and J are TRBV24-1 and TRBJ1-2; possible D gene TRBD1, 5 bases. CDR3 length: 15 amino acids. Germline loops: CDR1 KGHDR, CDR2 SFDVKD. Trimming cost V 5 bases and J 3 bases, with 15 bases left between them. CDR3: CATSASGVMDYGYTF. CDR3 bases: TGTGCCACCAGTGCTTCGGGGGTAATGGACTATGGCTACACCTTC.

CDR3 loop: CASSRLQGRDEQYF. The CDR3 DNA reads TGTGCCAGCAGCAGGCTCCAGGGGCGCGACGAGCAGTACTTC. The V gene is TRBV7-6, the J gene TRBJ2-7; D is possibly TRBD1 (6 bases). V dropped 5 bases and J dropped 5 bases, with 16 bases sitting between them. CDR1 SGHVS and CDR2 FNYEAQ come from the germline V gene. CDR3 length: 14 residues.

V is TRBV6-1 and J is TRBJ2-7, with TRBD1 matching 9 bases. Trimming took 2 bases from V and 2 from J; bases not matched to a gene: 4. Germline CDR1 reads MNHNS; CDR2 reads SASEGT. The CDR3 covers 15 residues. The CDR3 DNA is TGTGCCAGCAGTGAAACAGGGGGCCATGCCTACGAGCAGTACTTC. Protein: CASSETGGHAYEQYF.

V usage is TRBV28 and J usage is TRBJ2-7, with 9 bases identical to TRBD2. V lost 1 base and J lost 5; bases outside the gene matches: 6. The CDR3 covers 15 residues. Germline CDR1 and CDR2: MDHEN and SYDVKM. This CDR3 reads CASSLLASGKNEQYF. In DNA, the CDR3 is TGTGCCAGCAGTTTATTGGCTAGCGGGAAGAACGAGCAGTACTTC.

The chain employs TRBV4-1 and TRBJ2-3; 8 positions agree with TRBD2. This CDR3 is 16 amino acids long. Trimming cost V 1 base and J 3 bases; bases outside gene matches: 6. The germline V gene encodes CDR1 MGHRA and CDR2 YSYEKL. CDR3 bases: TGCGCCAGCAGCCAAGTAGCGGGGTTCGGGACAGATACGCAGTATTTT. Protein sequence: CASSQVAGFGTDTQYF.

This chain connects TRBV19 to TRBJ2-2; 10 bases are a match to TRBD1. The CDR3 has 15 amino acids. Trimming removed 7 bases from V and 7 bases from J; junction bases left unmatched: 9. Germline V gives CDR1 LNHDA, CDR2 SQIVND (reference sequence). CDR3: CASTVDRGTGGELFF. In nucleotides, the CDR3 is TGTGCCAGTACCGTGGACAGGGGGACGGGCGGGGAGCTGTTTTTT.

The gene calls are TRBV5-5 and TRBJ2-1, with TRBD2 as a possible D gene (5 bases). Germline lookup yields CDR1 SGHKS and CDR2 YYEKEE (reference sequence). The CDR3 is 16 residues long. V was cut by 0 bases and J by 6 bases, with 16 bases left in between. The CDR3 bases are TGTGCCAGCAGCTTGGATAGGCTAGCTGTTTCCAATGAGCAGTTCTTC. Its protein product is CASSLDRLAVSNEQFF.

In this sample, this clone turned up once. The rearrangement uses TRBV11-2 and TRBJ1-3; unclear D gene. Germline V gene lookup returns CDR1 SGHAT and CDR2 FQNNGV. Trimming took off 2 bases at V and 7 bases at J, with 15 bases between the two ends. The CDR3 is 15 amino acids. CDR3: CASSLYEGISNTIYF. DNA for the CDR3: TGTGCCAGCAGCTTATACGAGGGAATAAGTAACACCATATATTTT. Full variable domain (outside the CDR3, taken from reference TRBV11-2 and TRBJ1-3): EAGVAQSPRYKIIEKRQSVAFWCNPISGHATLYWYQQILGQGPKLLIQFQNNGVVDDSQLPKDRFSAERLKGVDSTLKIQPAKLEDSAVYLCASSLYEGISNTIYFGEGSWLTVV.

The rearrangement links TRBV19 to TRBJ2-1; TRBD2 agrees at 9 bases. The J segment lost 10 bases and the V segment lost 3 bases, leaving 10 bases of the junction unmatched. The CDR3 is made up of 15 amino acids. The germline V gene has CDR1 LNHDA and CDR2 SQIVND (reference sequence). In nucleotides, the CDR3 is TGTGCCAGTAGTATTCCCGGGACTAGCCTGGGAGAGCAGTTCTTC. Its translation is CASSIPGTSLGEQFF.

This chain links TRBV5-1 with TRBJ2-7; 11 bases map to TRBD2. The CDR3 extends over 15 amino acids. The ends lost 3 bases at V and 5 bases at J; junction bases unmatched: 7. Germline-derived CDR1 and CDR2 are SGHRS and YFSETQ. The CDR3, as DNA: TGCGCCAGCAGCTCCCGACTAGCGGGGATTAACGAGCAGTACTTC. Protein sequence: CASSSRLAGINEQYF.

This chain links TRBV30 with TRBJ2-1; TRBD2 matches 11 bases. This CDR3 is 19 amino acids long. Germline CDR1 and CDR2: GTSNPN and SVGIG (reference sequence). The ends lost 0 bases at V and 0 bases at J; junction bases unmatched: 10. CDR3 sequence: CAWSVAKGTSGSSYNEQFF. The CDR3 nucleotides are TGTGCCTGGAGTGTGGCCAAAGGTACTAGCGGGAGCTCCTACAATGAGCAGTTCTTC.

CDR3 amino acids: CASSLSRGRASLVNNEQFF. DNA for the CDR3: TGTGCCAGCAGTTTATCGAGAGGGAGGGCCTCGTTGGTAAACAATGAGCAGTTCTTC. The gene calls are TRBV27 and TRBJ2-1; TRBD2 agrees at 7 bases. Trimming took 0 bases from V and 5 from J; bases not matched to a gene: 16. This CDR3 contains 19 residues. Germline values: CDR1 MNHEY, CDR2 SMNVEV (reference sequence).

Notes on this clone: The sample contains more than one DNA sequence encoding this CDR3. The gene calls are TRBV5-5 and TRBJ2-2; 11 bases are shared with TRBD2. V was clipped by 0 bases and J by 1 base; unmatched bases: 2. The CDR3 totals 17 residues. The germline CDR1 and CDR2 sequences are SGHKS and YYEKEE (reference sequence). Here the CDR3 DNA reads TGTGCCAGCAGCTTGGGGCTAGCGGGGGGGAACACCGGGGAGCTGTTTTTT. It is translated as CASSLGLAGGNTGELFF.

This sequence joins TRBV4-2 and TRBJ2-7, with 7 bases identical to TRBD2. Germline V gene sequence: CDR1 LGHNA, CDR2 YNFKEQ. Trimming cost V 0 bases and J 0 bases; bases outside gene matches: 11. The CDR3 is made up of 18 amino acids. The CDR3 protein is CASSQDLSIAGRSYEQYF. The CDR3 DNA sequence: TGTGCCAGCAGCCAAGATCTAAGTATAGCGGGCCGCTCCTACGAGCAGTACTTC.

This CDR3 is CASSYSKGAPGPQHF. As DNA, the CDR3 is TGTGCCAGCAGTTACTCGAAGGGGGCGCCGGGGCCCCAGCATTTT. V gene TRBV6-5 combines with J gene TRBJ1-5; 7 bases fit TRBD1. The ends lost 0 bases at V and 9 bases at J; junction bases unmatched: 8. CDR1 and CDR2 from the germline V gene are MNHEY and SVGAGI. The CDR3 totals 15 residues.

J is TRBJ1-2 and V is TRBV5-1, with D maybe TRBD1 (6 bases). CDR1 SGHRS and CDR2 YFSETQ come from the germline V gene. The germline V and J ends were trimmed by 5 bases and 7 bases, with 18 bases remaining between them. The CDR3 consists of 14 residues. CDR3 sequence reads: CASRLMDSSVGYTF. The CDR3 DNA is TGCGCCAGCAGACTCATGGACAGCTCGGTTGGCTACACCTTC.

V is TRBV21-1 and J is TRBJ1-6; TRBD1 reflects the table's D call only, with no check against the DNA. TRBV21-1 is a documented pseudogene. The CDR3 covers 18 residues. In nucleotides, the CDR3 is TGTGCCAGCAGCAAAGCGCGTTCAGGGAATCACTATAATTCACCCCTCCACTTT. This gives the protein CASSKARSGNHYNSPLHF.

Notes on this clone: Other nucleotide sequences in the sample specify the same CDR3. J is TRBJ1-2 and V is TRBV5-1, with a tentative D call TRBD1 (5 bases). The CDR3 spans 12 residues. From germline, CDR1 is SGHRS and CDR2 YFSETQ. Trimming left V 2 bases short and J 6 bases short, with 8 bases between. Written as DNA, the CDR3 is TGCGCCAGCAGCTTAGGAGGGGATGGCTACACCTTC. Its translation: CASSLGGDGYTF.

CDR3 in DNA: TGTGCCAGCAGCCCGGGACTTGGGGGGGAGACCCAGTACTTC. This gives the protein CASSPGLGGETQYF. The V call is TRBV7-2, the J call TRBJ2-5; D perhaps matches TRBD2 (6 bases). This CDR3 contains 14 residues. Looked up from germline, CDR1 is SGHTA and CDR2 is FQGNSA. V lost 5 bases and J lost 5, with 15 bases in between. Looking up the rest from reference TRBV7-2 and TRBJ2-5 gives the full variable domain: GAGVSQSPSNKVTEKGKDVELRCDPISGHTALYWYRQSLGQGLEFLIYFQGNSAPDKSGLPSDRFSAERTGGSVSTLTIQRTQQEDSAVYLCASSPGLGGETQYFGPGTRLLVL.

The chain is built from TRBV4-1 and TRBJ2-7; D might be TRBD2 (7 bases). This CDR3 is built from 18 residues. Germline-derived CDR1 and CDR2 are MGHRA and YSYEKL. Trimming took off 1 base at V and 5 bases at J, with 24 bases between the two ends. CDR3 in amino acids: CASSQAVRGGRRKDEQYF. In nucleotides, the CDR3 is TGCGCCAGCAGCCAAGCTGTTAGGGGGGGTCGGAGGAAGGACGAGCAGTACTTC.

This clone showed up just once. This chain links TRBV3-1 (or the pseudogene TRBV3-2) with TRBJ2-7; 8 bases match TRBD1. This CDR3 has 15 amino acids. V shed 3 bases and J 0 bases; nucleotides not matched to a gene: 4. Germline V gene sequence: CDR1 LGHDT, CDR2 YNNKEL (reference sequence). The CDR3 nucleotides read TGTGCCAGCAGCCAGGGACAGGTGAGCTCCTACGAGCAGTACTTC. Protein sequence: CASSQGQVSSYEQYF.

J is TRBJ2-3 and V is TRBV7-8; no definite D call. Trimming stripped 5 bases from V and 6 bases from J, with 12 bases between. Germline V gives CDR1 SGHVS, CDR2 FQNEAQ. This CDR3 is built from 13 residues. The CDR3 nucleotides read TGTGCCAGCAGCCCTCGCCGGTGGGATACGCAGTATTTT. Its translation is CASSPRRWDTQYF. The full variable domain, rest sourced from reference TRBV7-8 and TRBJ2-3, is GAGVSQSPRYKVAKRGQDVALRCDPISGHVSLFWYQQALGQGPEFLTYFQNEAQLDKSGLPSDRFFAERPEGSVSTLKIQRTQQEDSAVYLCASSPRRWDTQYFGPGTRLTVL.

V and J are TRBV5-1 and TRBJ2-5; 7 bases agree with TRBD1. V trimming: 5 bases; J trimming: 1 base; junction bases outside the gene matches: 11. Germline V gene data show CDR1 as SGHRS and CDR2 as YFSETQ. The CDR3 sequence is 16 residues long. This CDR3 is CASRPRQGSAQETQYF. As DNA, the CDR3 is TGCGCCAGCAGACCTAGACAGGGTTCCGCCCAAGAGACCCAGTACTTC.

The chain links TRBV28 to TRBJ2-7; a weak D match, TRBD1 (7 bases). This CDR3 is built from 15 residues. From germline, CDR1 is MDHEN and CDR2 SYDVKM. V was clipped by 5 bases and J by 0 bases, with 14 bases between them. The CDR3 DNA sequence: TGTGCCAGCAGTGTACGACAGGGAGGCTCCTACGAGCAGTACTTC. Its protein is CASSVRQGGSYEQYF.

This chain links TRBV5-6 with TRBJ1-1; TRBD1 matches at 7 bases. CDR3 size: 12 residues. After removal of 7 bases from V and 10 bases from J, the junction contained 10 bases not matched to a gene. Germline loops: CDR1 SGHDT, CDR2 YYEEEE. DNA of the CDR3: TGTGCCAGCCATTCAGGGGGTGGGAGAGCTTTCTTT. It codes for CASHSGGGRAFF.